The present entry profiles one TCR beta chain with its context. As yet, its antigen is unknown. 60 Vbeta and 13 Jbeta primers were used in PCR. The method was immunoSEQ multiplex PCR; TCRdb's version includes in-frame clones alone and lacks a portion of them. This sample contains some 200,000 clones. These data are taken from a study of cytomegalovirus exposure and HLA in healthy donors. Overall study: Among about 200 million T cells, an earlier analysis found roughly 120 million unique TCR beta sequences. Study conclusions and caveats: Later analysis demonstrated an association between a missense DCLRE1C variant and TCR beta V- and J-gene trimming.

Germline V gene lookup returns CDR1 LNHDA and CDR2 SQIVND (reference sequence). V was cut by 1 base and J by 4 bases, with 7 bases left in between. The CDR3 has 13 residues. As for the donors, each was a healthy bone marrow donor. The sequencing sample was made of PBMCs. The chain uses TRBV19 and TRBJ1-2; D possibly corresponds to TRBD1 (5 bases). The origin of this receptor is a woman in her late teens or twenties in good health and CMV-seropositive. In nucleotides, the CDR3 is TGTGCCAGTAGTATAGTTGACAGCTATGGCTACACCTTC. Translated: CASSIVDSYGYTF.